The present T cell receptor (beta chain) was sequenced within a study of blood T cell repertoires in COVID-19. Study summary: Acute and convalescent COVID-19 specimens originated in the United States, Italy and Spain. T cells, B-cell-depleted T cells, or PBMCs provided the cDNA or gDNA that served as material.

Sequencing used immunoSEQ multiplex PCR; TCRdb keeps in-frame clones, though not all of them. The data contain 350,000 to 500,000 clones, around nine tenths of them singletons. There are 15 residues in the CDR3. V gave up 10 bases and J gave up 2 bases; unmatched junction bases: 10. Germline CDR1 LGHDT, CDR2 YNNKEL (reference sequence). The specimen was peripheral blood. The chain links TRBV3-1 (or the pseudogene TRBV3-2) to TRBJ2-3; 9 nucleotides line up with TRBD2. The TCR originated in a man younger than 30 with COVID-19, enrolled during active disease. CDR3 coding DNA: TGTGCCACCCAGCGGGGGGCCAGGATCACAGATACGCAGTATTTT. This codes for CATQRGARITDTQYF.